The 5 T cell receptor beta chains listed next were all sequenced from one sample in a study of T-cell memory formation after mild COVID-19. TCRdb itself ran the 5' RACE reads through MiXCR, one entry per CDR3 protein. The data show 450,000 to 700,000 distinct CDR3 sequences, 18% seen once. Sequencing used PBMCs or a T cell subset sorted from them (not recorded which). These receptors were collected from an adult woman who had mild COVID-19 (a few samples of this study predate the infection). Cell type and time point are not known.

The V and J genes are TRBV15 and TRBJ1-2, with D maybe TRBD1 (5 bases). The germline V gene encodes CDR1 LNHNV and CDR2 YYDKDF (reference sequence). The CDR3 covers 17 residues. Trimming pared 0 bases from V and 5 bases from J, leaving 19 bases between. This CDR3 reads CATSRDEMGTVEYGYTF. CDR3 bases: TGTGCCACCAGCAGAGATGAAATGGGGACCGTAGAGTATGGCTACACCTTC.

This clonotype was observed a few times. The chain has TRBV7-8 and TRBJ2-2; TRBD1 or TRBD2 may be the D gene (5 bases each). Trimming left V 4 bases short and J 4 bases short, with 13 bases between. This CDR3 contains 15 residues. Germline CDR1 is SGHVS and CDR2 is FQNEAQ. The CDR3 DNA reads as TGTGCCAGCAGCTACCGGGACCAAATCACCGGGGAGCTGTTTTTT. Protein sequence: CASSYRDQITGELFF.

This clonotype came up a few times. Written as DNA, the CDR3 is TGCAGCGGCCTGGGACAGGGGAAAAACATTCAGTACTTC. Protein: CSGLGQGKNIQYF. This sequence joins TRBV29-1 and TRBJ2-4; 10 bases are a match to TRBD1. This CDR3 region has 13 residues. With V trimmed by 7 bases and J by 4 bases, 4 bases remained unmatched. Germline loops: CDR1 SQVTM, CDR2 ANQGSEA.

The chain is built from TRBV4-2 and TRBJ1-4, with D maybe TRBD1 (5 bases). CDR1 LGHNA and CDR2 YNFKEQ come from the germline V gene. Trimming removed 1 base from V and 7 bases from J, with 10 bases in between. The length of the CDR3 is 14 residues. This CDR3 reads CASSQGQGSEKLFF. DNA for the CDR3: TGTGCCAGCAGCCAAGGGCAGGGCTCTGAAAAACTGTTTTTT.

The J gene is TRBJ2-7, the V gene TRBV5-1; D possibly corresponds to TRBD2 (5 bases). This CDR3 contains 17 residues. CDR1 and CDR2 from the germline V gene are SGHRS and YFSETQ. V dropped 1 base and J dropped 2 bases, with 19 bases sitting between them. The CDR3 DNA is TGCGCCAGCAGCTTGAGGATAGCCGTCCCGGGAACCTACGAGCAGTACTTC. This gives the protein CASSLRIAVPGTYEQYF.